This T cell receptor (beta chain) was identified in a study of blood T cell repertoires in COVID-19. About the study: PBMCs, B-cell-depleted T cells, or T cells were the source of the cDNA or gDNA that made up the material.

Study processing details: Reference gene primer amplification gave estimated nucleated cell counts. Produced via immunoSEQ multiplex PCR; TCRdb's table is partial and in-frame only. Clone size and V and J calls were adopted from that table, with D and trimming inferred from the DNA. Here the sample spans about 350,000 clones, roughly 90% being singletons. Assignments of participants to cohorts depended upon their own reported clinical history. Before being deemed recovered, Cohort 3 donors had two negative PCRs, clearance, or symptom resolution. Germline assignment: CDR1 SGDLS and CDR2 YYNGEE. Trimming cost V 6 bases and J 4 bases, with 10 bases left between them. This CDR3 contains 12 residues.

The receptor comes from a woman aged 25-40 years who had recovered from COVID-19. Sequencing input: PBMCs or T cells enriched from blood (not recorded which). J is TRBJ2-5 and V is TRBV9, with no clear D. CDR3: CASTSGGETQYF. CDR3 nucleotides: TGTGCCAGCACCTCTGGCGGAGAGACCCAGTACTTC.